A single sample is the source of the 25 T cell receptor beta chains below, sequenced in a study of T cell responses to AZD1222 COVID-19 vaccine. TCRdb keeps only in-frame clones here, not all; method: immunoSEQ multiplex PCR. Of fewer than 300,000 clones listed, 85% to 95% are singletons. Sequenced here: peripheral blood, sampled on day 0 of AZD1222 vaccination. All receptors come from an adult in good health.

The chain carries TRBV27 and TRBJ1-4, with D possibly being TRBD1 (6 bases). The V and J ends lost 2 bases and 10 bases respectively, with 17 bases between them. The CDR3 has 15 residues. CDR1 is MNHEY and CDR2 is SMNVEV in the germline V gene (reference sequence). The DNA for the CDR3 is TGTGCCAGCAGTTTAACCTCGGGGGCTAAAGGAAAACTGTTTTTT. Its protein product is CASSLTSGAKGKLFF. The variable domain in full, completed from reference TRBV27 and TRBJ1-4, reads EAQVTQNPRYLITVTGKKLTVTCSQNMNHEYMSWYRQDPGLGLRQIYYSMNVEVTDKGDVPEGYKVSRKEKRNFPLILESPSPNQTSLYFCASSLTSGAKGKLFFGSGTQLSVL.

CDR3 residues: CASRAKKQGRDTGELFF. The CDR3 DNA sequence: TGTGCCAGCAGGGCCAAGAAACAGGGTAGGGACACCGGGGAGCTGTTTTTT. This sequence joins TRBV5-5 and TRBJ2-2; the D gene is possibly TRBD1 (6 bases). Germline lookup yields CDR1 SGHKS and CDR2 YYEKEE (reference sequence). Trimming pared 5 bases from V and 3 bases from J, leaving 20 bases between. CDR3 size: 17 residues.

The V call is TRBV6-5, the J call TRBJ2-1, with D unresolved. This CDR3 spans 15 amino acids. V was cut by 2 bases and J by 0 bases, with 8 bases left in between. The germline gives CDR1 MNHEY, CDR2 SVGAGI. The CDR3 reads CASSYDWSSYNEQFF. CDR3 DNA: TGTGCCAGCAGTTACGACTGGAGCTCCTACAATGAGCAGTTCTTC.

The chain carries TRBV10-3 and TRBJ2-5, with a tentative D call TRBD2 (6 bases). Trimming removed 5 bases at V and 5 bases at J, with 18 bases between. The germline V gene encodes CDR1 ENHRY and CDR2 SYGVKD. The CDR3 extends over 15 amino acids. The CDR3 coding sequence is TGTGCCATCAGTCCCCCGGGAGATGGGAGGGAGACCCAGTACTTC. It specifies CAISPPGDGRETQYF.

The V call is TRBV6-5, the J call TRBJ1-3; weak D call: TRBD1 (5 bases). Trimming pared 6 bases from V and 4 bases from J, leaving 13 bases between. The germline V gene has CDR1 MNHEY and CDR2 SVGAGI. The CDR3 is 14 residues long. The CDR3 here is CASRPGTVGNTIYF. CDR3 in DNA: TGTGCCAGCAGACCCGGGACTGTCGGAAACACCATATATTTT.

The CDR3 sequence is CASRWGGNAGELFF. CDR3 nucleotide sequence: TGTGCCAGCAGGTGGGGTGGTAACGCCGGGGAGCTGTTTTTT. The V call is TRBV27, the J call TRBJ2-2; D is uncertain. Per germline, CDR1 MNHEY and CDR2 SMNVEV (reference sequence). The CDR3 contains 14 residues. V gave up 6 bases and J gave up 6 bases, with 14 bases separating them.

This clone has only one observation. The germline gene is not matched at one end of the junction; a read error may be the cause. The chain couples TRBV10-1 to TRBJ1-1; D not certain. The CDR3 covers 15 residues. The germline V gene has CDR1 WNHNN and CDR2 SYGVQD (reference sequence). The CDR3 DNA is TGCGCCAGCACCCTGTCCGGGAGGGTTAACATTGAAGCTTTCTTT. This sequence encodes CASTLSGRVNIEAFF.

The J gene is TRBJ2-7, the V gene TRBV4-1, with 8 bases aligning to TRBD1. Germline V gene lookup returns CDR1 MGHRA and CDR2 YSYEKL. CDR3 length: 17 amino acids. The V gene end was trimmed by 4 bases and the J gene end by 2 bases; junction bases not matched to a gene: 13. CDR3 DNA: TGCGCCAGCAGCCCCTCCCCGACAGGGGAATTTCCCTACGAGCAGTACTTC. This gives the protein CASSPSPTGEFPYEQYF.

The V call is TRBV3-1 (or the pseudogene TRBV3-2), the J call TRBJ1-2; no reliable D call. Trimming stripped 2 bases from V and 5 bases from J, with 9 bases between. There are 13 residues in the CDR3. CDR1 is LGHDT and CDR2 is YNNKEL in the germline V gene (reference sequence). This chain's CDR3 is CASSQSPGYGYTF. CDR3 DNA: TGTGCCAGCAGCCAATCCCCCGGGTATGGCTACACCTTC.

CDR3 in amino acids: CSVEEGPNSGNTIYF. The CDR3 coding sequence is TGCAGCGTTGAAGAGGGACCGAACTCTGGAAACACCATATATTTT. The chain combines TRBV29-1 with TRBJ1-3; TRBD1 is a possible D gene (5 bases). This CDR3 has 15 amino acids. Trimming took 0 bases from V and 0 from J, leaving 9 bases between them. Looked up from germline, CDR1 is SQVTM and CDR2 is ANQGSEA.

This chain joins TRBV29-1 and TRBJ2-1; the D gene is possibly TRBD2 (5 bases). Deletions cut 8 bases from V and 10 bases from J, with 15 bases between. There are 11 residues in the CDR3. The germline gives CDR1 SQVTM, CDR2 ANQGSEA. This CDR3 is CSLLMRGEQFF. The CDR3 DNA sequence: TGCAGCTTACTAATGAGAGGGGAGCAGTTCTTC.

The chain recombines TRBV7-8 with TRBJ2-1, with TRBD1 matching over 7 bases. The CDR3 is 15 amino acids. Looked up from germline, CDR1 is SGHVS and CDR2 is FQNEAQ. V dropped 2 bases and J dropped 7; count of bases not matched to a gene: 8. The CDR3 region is CASSLILGRGNEQFF. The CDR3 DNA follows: TGTGCCAGCAGCTTAATATTAGGCAGGGGGAATGAGCAGTTCTTC.

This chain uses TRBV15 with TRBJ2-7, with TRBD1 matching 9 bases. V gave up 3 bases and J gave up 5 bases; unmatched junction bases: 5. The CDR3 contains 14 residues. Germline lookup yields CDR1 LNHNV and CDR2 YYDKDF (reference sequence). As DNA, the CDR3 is TGTGCCACCAGCAGGGGGACAGGGTTGCACGAGCAGTACTTC. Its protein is CATSRGTGLHEQYF.

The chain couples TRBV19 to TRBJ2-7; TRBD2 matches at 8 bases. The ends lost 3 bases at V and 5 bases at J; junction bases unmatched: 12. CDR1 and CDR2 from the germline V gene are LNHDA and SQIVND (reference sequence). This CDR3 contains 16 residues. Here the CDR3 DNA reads TGTGCCAGTAGTATGGGCCCCGGGCGGGGGGCCAACGAGCAGTACTTC. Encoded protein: CASSMGPGRGANEQYF.

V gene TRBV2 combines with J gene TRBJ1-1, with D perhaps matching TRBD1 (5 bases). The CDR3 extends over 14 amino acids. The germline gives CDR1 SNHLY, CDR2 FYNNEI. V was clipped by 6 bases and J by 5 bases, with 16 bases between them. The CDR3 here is CASSRDRLGTEAFF. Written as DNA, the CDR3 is TGTGCCAGCAGCCGTGACAGACTAGGGACTGAAGCTTTCTTT.

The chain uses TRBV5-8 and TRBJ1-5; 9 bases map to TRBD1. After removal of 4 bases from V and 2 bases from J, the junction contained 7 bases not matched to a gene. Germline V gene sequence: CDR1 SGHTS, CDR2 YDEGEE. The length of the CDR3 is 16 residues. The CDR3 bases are TGTGCCAGCAGCGCCGGGACAGGGTTGGGCAATCAGCCCCAGCATTTT. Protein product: CASSAGTGLGNQPQHF.

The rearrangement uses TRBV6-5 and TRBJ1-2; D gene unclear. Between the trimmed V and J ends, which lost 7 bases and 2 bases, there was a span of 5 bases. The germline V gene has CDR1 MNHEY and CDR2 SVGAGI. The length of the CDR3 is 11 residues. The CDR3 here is CASTGNYGYTF. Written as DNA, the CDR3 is TGTGCCAGCACTGGGAACTATGGCTACACCTTC.

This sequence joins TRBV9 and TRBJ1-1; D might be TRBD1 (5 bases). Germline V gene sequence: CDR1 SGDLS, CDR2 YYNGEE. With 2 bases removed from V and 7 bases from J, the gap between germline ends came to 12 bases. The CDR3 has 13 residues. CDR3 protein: CASSVWGSGEAFF. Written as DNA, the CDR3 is TGTGCCAGCAGCGTCTGGGGGAGCGGTGAAGCTTTCTTT.

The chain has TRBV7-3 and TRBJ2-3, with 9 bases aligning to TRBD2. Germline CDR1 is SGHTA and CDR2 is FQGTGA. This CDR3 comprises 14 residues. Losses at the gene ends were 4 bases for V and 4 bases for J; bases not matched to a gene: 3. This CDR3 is CASSSGLAPDTQYF. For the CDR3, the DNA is TGTGCCAGCAGCTCCGGACTAGCGCCAGATACGCAGTATTTT.

The CDR3 region is CASSPPDPPYEQYF. The CDR3 DNA reads TGTGCCAGCAGTCCCCCCGACCCCCCTTACGAGCAGTACTTC. The chain combines TRBV28 with TRBJ2-7; D is undetermined. This CDR3 comprises 14 residues. The ends were cut back, 5 bases at V and 4 bases at J, with 15 bases in the middle. Germline V lookup: CDR1 MDHEN, CDR2 SYDVKM.

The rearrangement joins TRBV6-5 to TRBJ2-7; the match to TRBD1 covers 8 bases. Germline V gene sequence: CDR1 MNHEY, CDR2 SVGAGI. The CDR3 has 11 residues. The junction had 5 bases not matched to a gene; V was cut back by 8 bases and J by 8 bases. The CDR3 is CASVDRDQQYF. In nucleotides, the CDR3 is TGTGCCAGCGTGGACAGGGACCAGCAGTACTTC.

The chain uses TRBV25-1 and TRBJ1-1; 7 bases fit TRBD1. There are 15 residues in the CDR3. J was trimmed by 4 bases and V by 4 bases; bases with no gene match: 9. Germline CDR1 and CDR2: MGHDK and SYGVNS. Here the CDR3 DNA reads TGTGCCAGCAGTGCCCGCTCAGGGGGAGGCACTGAAGCTTTCTTT. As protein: CASSARSGGGTEAFF.

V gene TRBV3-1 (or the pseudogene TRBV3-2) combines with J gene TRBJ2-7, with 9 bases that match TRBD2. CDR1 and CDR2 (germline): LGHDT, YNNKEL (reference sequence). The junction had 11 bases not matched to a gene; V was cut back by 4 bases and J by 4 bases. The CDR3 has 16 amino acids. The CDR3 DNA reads TGTGCCAGCAGCCCCAACTGGGGTAGCGGGAGTTACGAGCAGTACTTC. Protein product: CASSPNWGSGSYEQYF.

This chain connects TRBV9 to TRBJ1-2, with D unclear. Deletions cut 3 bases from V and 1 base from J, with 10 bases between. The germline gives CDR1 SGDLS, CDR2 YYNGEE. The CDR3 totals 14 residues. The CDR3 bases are TGTGCCAGCAGCGGAGACGGGTTTAACTATGGCTACACCTTC. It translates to CASSGDGFNYGYTF. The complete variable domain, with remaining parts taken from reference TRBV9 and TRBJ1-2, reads DSGVTQTPKHLITATGQRVTLRCSPRSGDLSVYWYQQSLDQGLQFLIQYYNGEERAKGNILERFSAQQFPDLHSELNLSSLELGDSALYFCASSGDGFNYGYTFGSGTRLTVV.

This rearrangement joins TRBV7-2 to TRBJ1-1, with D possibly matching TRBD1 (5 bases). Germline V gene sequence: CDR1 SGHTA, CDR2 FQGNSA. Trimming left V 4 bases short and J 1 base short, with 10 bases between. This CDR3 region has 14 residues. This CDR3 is CASSYGASNTEAFF. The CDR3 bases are TGTGCCAGCAGCTACGGGGCGTCGAACACTGAAGCTTTCTTT.